This TCR beta chain was recovered during a study of T-cell memory formation after mild COVID-19. Whole-study results and caveats: Pre-infection memory showed some responding clones, and this suggested that cross-reactive memory joined. Contracting clones localized mainly to CM and EM when CD4+ and mainly to EMRA when CD8+. Clones shrinking between day 15 and 85 showed a balanced CD4/CD8 split, and those that grew later tilted toward CD4+.

It was 5'RACE with constant-segment primers that produced the TCR alpha and TCR beta cDNA libraries, which carried sample barcodes and UMIs. TCRdb used MiXCR to reprocess the 5' RACE reads, holding one entry per CDR3 protein. The sample has around 200,000 distinct CDR3 sequences, 15% to 20% seen once. V gave up 5 bases and J gave up 7 bases; unmatched junction bases: 12. This CDR3 contains 16 residues. As regards this clonotype: Its matching antigen is unknown.

Material: PBMCs or a T cell subset sorted from them (not recorded which). The chain combines TRBV12-3 or TRBV12-4 with TRBJ2-1, with 9 bases that match TRBD1. This clonotype originated in a man aged 18 to 30 who had mild COVID-19 (a few samples of this study predate the infection). Cell type and time point are not known. The CDR3 coding sequence is TGTGCCAGCAGTCCACCCCGGGACAGGGTTGGTAATGAGCAGTTCTTC. This gives the protein CASSPPRDRVGNEQFF.